These 12 T cell receptor beta chains were all obtained from the same sample, sequenced in a study of long-term antiretroviral therapy in people with HIV. The assay used was immunoSEQ (version v3.0), run at survey level. TCRdb's table, derived via immunoSEQ multiplex PCR, lists solely in-frame clones and lacks some. The table lists about 24,000 clones, approximately 88% of them singletons. The sample in question was unsorted PBMCs, obtained around 4.3 years after starting antiretroviral therapy. Every receptor here comes from a man between 25 and 39 years old with HIV.

The chain carries TRBV6-5 and TRBJ2-7; 10 bases agree with TRBD1. The CDR3 is made up of 15 amino acids. The junction had 4 bases not matched to a gene; V was cut back by 0 bases and J by 5 bases. Germline V CDR1 and CDR2: MNHEY, SVGAGI. The CDR3 coding sequence is TGTGCCAGCAGTTACTCGACAGGGGGCTTAAACGAGCAGTACTTC. Protein sequence: CASSYSTGGLNEQYF.

The rearrangement joins TRBV7-2 to TRBJ2-3; no firm D call. Between the trimmed V and J ends, which lost 5 bases and 6 bases, there was a span of 9 bases. The CDR3 consists of 12 residues. The germline V gene has CDR1 SGHTA and CDR2 FQGNSA. CDR3 sequence reads: CASSTLGDTQYF. The CDR3 DNA reads as TGTGCCAGCAGCACCTTAGGGGATACGCAGTATTTT.

This chain uses TRBV5-4 with TRBJ2-7, with 10 bases matching TRBD1. V shed 4 bases and J 2 bases; nucleotides not matched to a gene: 3. The CDR3 covers 14 residues. CDR1 is SGHNT and CDR2 is YYREEE in the germline V gene (reference sequence). The CDR3 spells CASSPGQGAYEQYF. The DNA for the CDR3 is TGTGCCAGCAGCCCCGGACAGGGGGCCTACGAGCAGTACTTC.

This clone has a handful of counts. The chain recombines TRBV9 with TRBJ1-5; D call uncertain. Germline V gene lookup returns CDR1 SGDLS and CDR2 YYNGEE. The length of the CDR3 is 14 residues. The ends were cut back, 1 base at V and 2 bases at J, with 7 bases in the middle. CDR3 sequence: CASSVTSGNQPQHF. CDR3 coding DNA: TGTGCCAGCAGCGTAACGTCGGGCAATCAGCCCCAGCATTTT.

This clone showed up just a few times. This rearrangement joins TRBV27 to TRBJ1-2; no reliable D call. Germline assignment: CDR1 MNHEY and CDR2 SMNVEV (reference sequence). V was trimmed by 5 bases and J by 4 bases, leaving 11 bases between them. CDR3 size: 13 residues. CDR3 sequence reads: CASSRSWGYGYTF. The CDR3 DNA is TGTGCCAGCAGTCGTAGTTGGGGCTATGGCTACACCTTC.

The chain is built from TRBV7-3 and TRBJ2-1, with 11 nucleotides matching TRBD2. Germline CDR1 is SGHTA and CDR2 is FQGTGA. CDR3 size: 15 residues. Unmatched junction bases numbered 7, after V lost 5 bases and J lost 7 bases. The CDR3 sequence: CASSISGGALNEQFF. For the CDR3, the DNA is TGTGCCAGCAGCATTAGCGGGGGGGCCCTGAATGAGCAGTTCTTC. The full variable domain, its missing parts supplied by reference TRBV7-3 and TRBJ2-1, is GAGVSQTPSNKVTEKGKYVELRCDPISGHTALYWYRQSLGQGPEFLIYFQGTGAADDSGLPNDRFFAVRPEGSVSTLKIQRTERGDSAVYLCASSISGGALNEQFFGPGTRLTVL.

The chain carries TRBV13 and TRBJ2-1; 9 bases map to TRBD2. CDR1 PRHDT and CDR2 FYEKMQ come from the germline V gene (reference sequence). V shed 5 bases and J 8 bases; nucleotides not matched to a gene: 13. There are 16 residues in the CDR3. In DNA, the CDR3 is TGTGCCAGCAGCCTCCTAGCGGGATTGGTGTTTGATGAGCAGTTCTTC. Its translation is CASSLLAGLVFDEQFF.

The chain combines TRBV4-3 with TRBJ2-2, with 10 bases aligning to TRBD2. Germline lookup yields CDR1 LGHNA and CDR2 YSLEER. The CDR3 contains 19 residues. Unmatched junction bases numbered 13, after V lost 0 bases and J lost 6 bases. CDR3 sequence: CASSQELSGRAAGAGELFF. The CDR3 bases are TGCGCCAGCAGCCAAGAATTAAGCGGGAGGGCGGCGGGAGCCGGGGAGCTGTTTTTT.

The table lists this clone with a few counts. The chain combines TRBV5-8 with TRBJ2-1; 9 bases line up with TRBD1. With 4 bases clipped from V and 4 bases from J, the junction kept 6 bases outside the gene matches. Germline CDR1 reads SGHTS; CDR2 reads YDEGEE. This CDR3 region has 15 residues. The CDR3 coding sequence is TGTGCCAGCAGCCGCCGGGACAGGGAATACAATGAGCAGTTCTTC. This translates into CASSRRDREYNEQFF.

By share of the sample, this clone is medium-sized. The chain carries TRBV18 and TRBJ1-2, with 9 positions matching TRBD1. The V and J ends lost 4 bases and 2 bases, in that order; junction bases with no gene match: 5. The CDR3 is 15 residues long. Germline V lookup: CDR1 KGHSH, CDR2 LQKENI. The CDR3 coding sequence is TGTGCCAGCTCACTCTGGGGGACAGGGAACTATGGCTACACCTTC. Its translation: CASSLWGTGNYGYTF.

The chain carries TRBV28 and TRBJ2-6; D gene ambiguous. Trimming stripped 6 bases from V and 2 bases from J, with 11 bases between. The CDR3 covers 15 residues. From germline, CDR1 is MDHEN and CDR2 SYDVKM. CDR3 sequence: CASRPDIPGANVLTF. In nucleotides, the CDR3 is TGTGCCAGCAGACCAGACATCCCTGGGGCCAACGTCCTGACTTTC.

V usage is TRBV6-5 and J usage is TRBJ1-6, with 7 bases fitting TRBD1. The CDR3 runs 12 residues. Germline lookup yields CDR1 MNHEY and CDR2 SVGAGI. CDR3 coding DNA: TGTGTACCGGGACAGTATAATTCACCCCTCCACTTT. Protein sequence: CVPGQYNSPLHF.